What follows are 9 T cell receptor beta chains derived from one specimen sequenced in a study of Graves' ophthalmopathy and Graves' hyperthyroidism. RNA transcripts served as template for amplifying TCR beta CDR3 sequences. A first-round RT-PCR used HTBI primers, followed by a second-round multiplex PCR. TCRdb reanalysed the multiplex PCR reads using MiXCR and keeps one entry per CDR3 protein. The sample lists a few hundred thousand distinct CDR3 sequences; about 18% were seen once. The sample was peripheral blood. These receptors came from an adult woman with stable Graves' hyperthyroidism.

This clonotype appeared a few times. This rearrangement joins TRBV4-1 to TRBJ2-7; D might be TRBD2 (6 bases). V dropped 3 bases and J dropped 1 base, with 19 bases sitting between them. This CDR3 region has 17 residues. The germline gives CDR1 MGHRA, CDR2 YSYEKL. The DNA of the CDR3 is TGCGCCAGCAGCCAGACCCCCGGCGGGGCTGGGTCCTACGAGCAGTACTTC. The encoded protein is CASSQTPGGAGSYEQYF.

This clonotype has at least ten counts. The V and J genes are TRBV6-5 and TRBJ1-1; no clear D. The CDR3 is made up of 12 amino acids. V lost 5 bases to trimming and J lost 10 bases, with 14 bases between them. CDR1 is MNHEY and CDR2 is SVGAGI in the germline V gene. As DNA, the CDR3 is TGTGCCAGCAGTACCGGTGGGGTTAGAGCTTTCTTT. Amino acid sequence: CASSTGGVRAFF.

This clonotype has a count of ten or more. The chain links TRBV20-1 to TRBJ2-5; possibly TRBD1 or TRBD2 for D (6 bases each). Trimming removed 3 bases at V and 4 bases at J, with 9 bases between. From germline, CDR1 is DFQATT and CDR2 SNEGSKA (reference sequence). The CDR3 contains 12 residues. The CDR3 reads CSAREGGETQYF. DNA for the CDR3: TGCAGTGCTAGGGAGGGGGGAGAGACCCAGTACTTC.

This clonotype was seen ten or more times. The chain uses TRBV7-2 and TRBJ2-7, with 7 bases fitting TRBD1. The CDR3 length is 16 residues. Germline V CDR1 and CDR2: SGHTA, FQGNSA. V gave up 2 bases and J gave up 3 bases; unmatched junction bases: 10. CDR3 DNA: TGTGCCAGCAGCTTACCACAGGGGATCGCCAACTACGAGCAGTACTTC. This translates into CASSLPQGIANYEQYF.

This chain joins TRBV5-1 and TRBJ2-5; 9 positions agree with TRBD2. The CDR3 is made up of 15 amino acids. Germline CDR1 SGHRS, CDR2 YFSETQ. With V trimmed by 4 bases and J by 1 base, 5 bases remained unmatched. CDR3: CASSVGTSRQETQYF. CDR3 sequence (DNA): TGCGCCAGCAGCGTCGGGACTAGCCGCCAAGAGACCCAGTACTTC.

This clonotype was recorded at least ten times. The rearrangement links TRBV5-5 to TRBJ2-5; D unclear. V lost 5 bases and J lost 3, with 17 bases in between. Germline loops: CDR1 SGHKS, CDR2 YYEKEE (reference sequence). The CDR3 length is 15 residues. In DNA form, the CDR3 reads TGTGCCAGCAGTCCGCACGATTTTGTCGAAGAGACCCAGTACTTC. As protein: CASSPHDFVEETQYF.

This clonotype occurred many times. The V call is TRBV7-2, the J call TRBJ2-7; 7 bases fit TRBD1. The CDR3 has 16 residues. The germline CDR1 and CDR2 sequences are SGHTA and FQGNSA. With V trimmed by 2 bases and J by 3 bases, 10 bases remained unmatched. The CDR3 loop reads CASSLSGRTGFYEQYF. The CDR3 coding sequence is TGTGCCAGCAGCTTAAGTGGAAGGACAGGCTTCTACGAGCAGTACTTC.

This clonotype was observed at least ten times. The J gene is TRBJ1-1, the V gene TRBV6-1, with D hard to call. There are 14 residues in the CDR3. CDR1 is MNHNS and CDR2 is SASEGT in the germline V gene. V shed 7 bases and J shed 4 bases, with 16 bases lying between them. CDR3 residues: CASTDPVKGTEAFF. In DNA form, the CDR3 reads TGTGCCAGCACCGATCCCGTTAAAGGCACTGAAGCTTTCTTT.

The table lists this clonotype with many counts. The genes are TRBV20-1 and TRBJ1-1; D unresolved. Germline CDR1 and CDR2: DFQATT and SNEGSKA (reference sequence). The V end lost 6 bases, the J end lost 1 base, and 12 bases lay between the germline ends. The CDR3 length is 13 residues. CDR3 DNA sequence: TGCAGTGCGGAGCTTCGGACGAACACTGAAGCTTTCTTT. This codes for CSAELRTNTEAFF.